A selection of T cell receptor beta chains follows, all from one sample in a study of T cells in tumors after PD-1 blockade. Profiled with immunoSEQ multiplex PCR; TCRdb holds only in-frame clones, not every one. Of 30,000 to 35,000 clones listed, 55% to 80% are singletons. This specimen was PBMCs, taken after anti-PD-1 treatment. The source is a human donor with basal cell carcinoma. Both conserved end residues are part of each CDR3. Each record gives: D gene, J gene, clone size, V gene, CDR3 length, CDR3 protein, CDR3 DNA. The D gene is left open where the match is weak. Only part of the rows carry a size: once, few, many, or a class if the clone is expanded.

.,TRBJ2-7,few,TRBV5-5,14,CASSLVPGNYEQYF,TGTGCCAGCAGCTTGGTCCCGGGAAACTACGAGCAGTACTTC
.,TRBJ2-7,.,TRBV9,13,CASSTAGSHEQYF,TGTGCCAGCAGCACCGCAGGGTCCCACGAGCAGTACTTC
.,TRBJ2-5,.,TRBV5-1,13,CASSLVLGETQYF,TGCGCCAGCAGCTTGGTTTTAGGAGAGACCCAGTACTTC
.,TRBJ1-2,.,TRBV6-5,14,CASSTAQRGYGYTF,TGTGCCAGCAGTACCGCTCAAAGGGGCTATGGCTACACCTTC
.,TRBJ1-4,.,TRBV29-1,15,CSVVGLRIFNEKLFF,TGCAGCGTTGTTGGGTTAAGGATCTTTAATGAAAAACTGTTTTTT
TRBD2,TRBJ2-1,.,TRBV3-1/TRBV3-2,15,CASSQAGLAGVEQFF,TGTGCCAGCAGCCAGGCGGGACTAGCGGGAGTTGAGCAGTTCTTC
.,TRBJ1-6,.,TRBV6-5,13,CASSYGANSPLHF,TGTGCCAGCAGTTACGGGGCCAATTCACCCCTCCACTTT
TRBD1,TRBJ2-4,.,TRBV5-1,17,CASSSPGQGEAKNIQYF,TGCGCCAGCAGCTCACCCGGACAGGGAGAGGCCAAAAACATTCAGTACTTC
.,TRBJ1-2,few,TRBV19,13,CASGVDPNYGYTF,TGTGCCAGTGGGGTGGACCCTAACTATGGCTACACCTTC
.,TRBJ2-1,.,TRBV25-1,14,CASSESGLGGEQFF,TGTGCCAGCAGTGAGTCGGGACTCGGCGGTGAGCAGTTCTTC
.,TRBJ1-1,.,TRBV5-6,14,CASSLASRNTEAFF,TGTGCCAGCAGCTTGGCCAGCAGGAACACTGAAGCTTTCTTT
TRBD1,TRBJ1-1,.,TRBV12-3/TRBV12-4,12,CASSSGGSEAFF,TGTGCCAGCAGTTCAGGGGGCAGTGAAGCTTTCTTT
.,TRBJ2-3,.,TRBV5-1,13,CASSESSLDTQYF,TGCGCCAGCAGCGAAAGCTCCTTAGATACGCAGTATTTT